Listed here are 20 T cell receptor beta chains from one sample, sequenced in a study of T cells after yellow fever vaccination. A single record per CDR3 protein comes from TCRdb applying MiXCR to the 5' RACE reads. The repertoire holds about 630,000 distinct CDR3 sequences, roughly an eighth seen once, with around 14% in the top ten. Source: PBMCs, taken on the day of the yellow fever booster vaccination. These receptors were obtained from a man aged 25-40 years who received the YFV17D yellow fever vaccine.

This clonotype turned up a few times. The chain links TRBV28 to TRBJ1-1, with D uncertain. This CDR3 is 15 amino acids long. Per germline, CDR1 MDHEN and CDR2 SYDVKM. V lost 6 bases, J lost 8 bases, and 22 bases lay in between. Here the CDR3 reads CASSNPERVKVEAFF. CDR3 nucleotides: TGTGCCAGCAGCAACCCTGAACGTGTCAAAGTAGAAGCTTTCTTT.

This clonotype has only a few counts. DNA of the CDR3: TGTGCCAGCATCCCCCAACTAGCGGGGACCCCCGGGGACCAGTACTTC. Its translation is CASIPQLAGTPGDQYF. The V gene is TRBV28, the J gene TRBJ2-5; TRBD2 matches 10 bases. The junction had 18 bases not matched to a gene; V was cut back by 7 bases and J by 10 bases. This CDR3 has 16 residues. Per germline, CDR1 MDHEN and CDR2 SYDVKM.

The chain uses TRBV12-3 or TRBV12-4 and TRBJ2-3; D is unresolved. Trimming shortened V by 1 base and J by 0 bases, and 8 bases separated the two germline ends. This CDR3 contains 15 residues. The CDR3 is CASSLDTASTDTQYF. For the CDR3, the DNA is TGTGCCAGCAGTTTAGACACAGCTAGCACAGATACGCAGTATTTT.

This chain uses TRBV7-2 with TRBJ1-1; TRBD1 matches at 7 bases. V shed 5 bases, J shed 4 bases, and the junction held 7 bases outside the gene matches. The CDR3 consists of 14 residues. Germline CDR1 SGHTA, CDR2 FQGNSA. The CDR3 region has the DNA TGTGCCAGCAGCACCCGGACAGGTCTCACTGAAGCTTTCTTT. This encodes CASSTRTGLTEAFF.

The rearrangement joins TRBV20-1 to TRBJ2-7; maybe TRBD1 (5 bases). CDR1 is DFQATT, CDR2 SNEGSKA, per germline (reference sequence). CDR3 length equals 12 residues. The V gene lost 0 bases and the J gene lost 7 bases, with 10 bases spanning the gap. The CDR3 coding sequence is TGCAGTGCTAGAGAGGACAAAGCGGAGCAGTACTTC. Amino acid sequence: CSAREDKAEQYF.

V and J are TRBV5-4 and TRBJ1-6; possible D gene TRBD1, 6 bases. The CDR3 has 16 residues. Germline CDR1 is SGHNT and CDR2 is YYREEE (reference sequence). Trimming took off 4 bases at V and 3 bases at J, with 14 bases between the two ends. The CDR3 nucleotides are TGTGCCAGCAGCACAGAACAGGGCTACTATAATTCACCCCTCCACTTT. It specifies CASSTEQGYYNSPLHF. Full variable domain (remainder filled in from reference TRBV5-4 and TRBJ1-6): ETGVTQSPTHLIKTRGQQVTLRCSSQSGHNTVSWYQQALGQGPQFIFQYYREEENGRGNFPPRFSGLQFPNYSSELNVNALELDDSALYLCASSTEQGYYNSPLHFGNGTRLTVT.

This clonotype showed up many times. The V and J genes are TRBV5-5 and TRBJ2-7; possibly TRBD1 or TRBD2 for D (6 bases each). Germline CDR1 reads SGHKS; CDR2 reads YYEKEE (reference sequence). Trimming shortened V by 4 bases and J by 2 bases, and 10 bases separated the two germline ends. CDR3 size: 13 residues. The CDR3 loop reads CASSPGDTYEQYF. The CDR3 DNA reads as TGTGCCAGCAGCCCGGGGGACACCTACGAGCAGTACTTC.

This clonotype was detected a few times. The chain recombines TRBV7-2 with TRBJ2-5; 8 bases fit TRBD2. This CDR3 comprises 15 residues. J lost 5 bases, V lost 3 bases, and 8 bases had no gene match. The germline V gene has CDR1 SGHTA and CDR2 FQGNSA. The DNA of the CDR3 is TGTGCCAGCAGCTTCATAGCGGGACCGGGGGAGACCCAGTACTTC. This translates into CASSFIAGPGETQYF.

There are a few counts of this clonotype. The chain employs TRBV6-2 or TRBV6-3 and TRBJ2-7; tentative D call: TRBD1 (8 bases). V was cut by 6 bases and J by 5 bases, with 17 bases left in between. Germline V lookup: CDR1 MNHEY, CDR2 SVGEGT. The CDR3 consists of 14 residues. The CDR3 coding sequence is TGTGCCAGCAGCCCACAGGGGGGGATCGACGAGCAGTACTTC. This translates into CASSPQGGIDEQYF.

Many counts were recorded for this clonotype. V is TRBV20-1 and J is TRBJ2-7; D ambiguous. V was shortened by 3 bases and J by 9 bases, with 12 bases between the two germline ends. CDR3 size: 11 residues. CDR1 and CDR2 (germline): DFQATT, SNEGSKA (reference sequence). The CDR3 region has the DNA TGCAGTGCTAGGCCCCAGGAAAGGCAGTACTTC. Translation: CSARPQERQYF.

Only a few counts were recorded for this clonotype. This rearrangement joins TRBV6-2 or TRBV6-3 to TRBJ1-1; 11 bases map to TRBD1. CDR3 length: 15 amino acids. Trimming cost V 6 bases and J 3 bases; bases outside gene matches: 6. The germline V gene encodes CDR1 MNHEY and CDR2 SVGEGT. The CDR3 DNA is TGTGCCAGCAGGAGACGGACAGGGGGCCACACTGAAGCTTTCTTT. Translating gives CASRRRTGGHTEAFF.

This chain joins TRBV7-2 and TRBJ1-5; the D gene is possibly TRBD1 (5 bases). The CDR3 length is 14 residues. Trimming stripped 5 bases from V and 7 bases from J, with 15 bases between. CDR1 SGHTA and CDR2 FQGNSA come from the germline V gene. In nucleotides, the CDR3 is TGTGCCAGCAGCCCGGGGGGGGGTGGGCAGCCCCAGCATTTT. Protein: CASSPGGGGQPQHF. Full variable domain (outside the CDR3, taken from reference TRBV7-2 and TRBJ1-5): GAGVSQSPSNKVTEKGKDVELRCDPISGHTALYWYRQSLGQGLEFLIYFQGNSAPDKSGLPSDRFSAERTGGSVSTLTIQRTQQEDSAVYLCASSPGGGGQPQHFGDGTRLSIL.

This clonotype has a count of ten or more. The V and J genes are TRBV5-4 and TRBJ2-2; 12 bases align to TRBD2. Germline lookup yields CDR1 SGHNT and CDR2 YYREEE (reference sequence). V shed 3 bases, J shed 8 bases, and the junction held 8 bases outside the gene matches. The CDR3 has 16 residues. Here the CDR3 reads CASSSNLGTSGGELFF. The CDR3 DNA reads TGTGCCAGCAGCTCTAACCTAGGGACTAGCGGGGGGGAGCTGTTTTTT.

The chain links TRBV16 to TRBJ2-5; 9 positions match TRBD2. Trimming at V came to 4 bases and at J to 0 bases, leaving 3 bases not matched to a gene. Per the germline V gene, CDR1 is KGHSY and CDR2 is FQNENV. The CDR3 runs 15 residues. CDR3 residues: CASSRGLANQETQYF. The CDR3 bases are TGTGCCAGCAGCCGCGGACTAGCGAACCAAGAGACCCAGTACTTC.

CDR3 sequence: CASSKGLLAGGLQETQYF. In DNA, the CDR3 is TGTGCCAGCAGCAAAGGCCTCCTAGCGGGAGGGCTACAAGAGACCCAGTACTTC. The genes are TRBV7-6 and TRBJ2-5; TRBD2 aligns across 12 bases. The length of the CDR3 is 18 residues. J gave up 2 bases and V 5 bases, and 12 bases lay outside the gene matches. CDR1 and CDR2 from the germline V gene are SGHVS and FNYEAQ.

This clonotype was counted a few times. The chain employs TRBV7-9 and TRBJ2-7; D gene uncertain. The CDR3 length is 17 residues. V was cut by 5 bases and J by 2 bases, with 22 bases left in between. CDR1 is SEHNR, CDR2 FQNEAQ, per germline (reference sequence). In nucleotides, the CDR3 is TGTGCCAGCAGCCAAGGCATAAGAGGCCAAAGACCCTACGAGCAGTACTTC. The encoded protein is CASSQGIRGQRPYEQYF.

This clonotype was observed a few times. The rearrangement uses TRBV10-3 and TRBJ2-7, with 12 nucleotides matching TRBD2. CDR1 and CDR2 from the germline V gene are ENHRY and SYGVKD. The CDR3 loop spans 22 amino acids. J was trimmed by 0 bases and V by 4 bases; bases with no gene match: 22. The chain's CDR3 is CAISGPGQRLAGALGGSYEQYF. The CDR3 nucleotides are TGTGCCATCAGTGGGCCGGGACAGAGACTAGCGGGAGCTCTCGGGGGCTCCTACGAGCAGTACTTC.

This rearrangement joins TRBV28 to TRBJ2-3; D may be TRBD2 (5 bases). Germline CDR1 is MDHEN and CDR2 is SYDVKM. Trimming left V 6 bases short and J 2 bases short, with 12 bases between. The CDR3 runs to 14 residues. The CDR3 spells CASSSEDLTDTQYF. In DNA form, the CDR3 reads TGTGCCAGCAGCTCGGAGGACCTCACAGATACGCAGTATTTT.

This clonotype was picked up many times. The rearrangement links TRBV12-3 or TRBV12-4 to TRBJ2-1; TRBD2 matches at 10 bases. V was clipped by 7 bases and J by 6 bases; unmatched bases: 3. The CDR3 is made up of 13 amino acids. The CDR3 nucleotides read TGTGCCAGCACCCTAGCGGGAGTCAATGAGCAGTTCTTC. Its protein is CASTLAGVNEQFF.

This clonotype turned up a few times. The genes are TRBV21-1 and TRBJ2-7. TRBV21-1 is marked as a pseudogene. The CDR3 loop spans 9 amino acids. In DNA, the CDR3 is TGTGCCAGCAGCAGAAGGACGTTTTTC. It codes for CASSRRTFF.